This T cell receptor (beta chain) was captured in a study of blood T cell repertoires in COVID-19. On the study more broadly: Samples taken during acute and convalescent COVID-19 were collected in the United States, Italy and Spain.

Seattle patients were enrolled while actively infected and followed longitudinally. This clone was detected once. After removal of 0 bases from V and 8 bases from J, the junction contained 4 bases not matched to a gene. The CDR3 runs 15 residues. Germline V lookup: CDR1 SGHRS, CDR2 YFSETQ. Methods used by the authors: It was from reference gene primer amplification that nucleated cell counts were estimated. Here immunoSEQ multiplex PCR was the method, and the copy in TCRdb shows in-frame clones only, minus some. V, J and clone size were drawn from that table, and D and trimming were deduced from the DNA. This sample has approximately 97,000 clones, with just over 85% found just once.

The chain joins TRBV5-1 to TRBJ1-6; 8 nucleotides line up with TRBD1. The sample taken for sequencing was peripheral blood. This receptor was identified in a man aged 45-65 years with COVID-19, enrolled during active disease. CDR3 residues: CASSLGQGAYSPLHF. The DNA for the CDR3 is TGCGCCAGCAGCTTGGGGCAGGGGGCTTATTCACCCCTCCACTTT.